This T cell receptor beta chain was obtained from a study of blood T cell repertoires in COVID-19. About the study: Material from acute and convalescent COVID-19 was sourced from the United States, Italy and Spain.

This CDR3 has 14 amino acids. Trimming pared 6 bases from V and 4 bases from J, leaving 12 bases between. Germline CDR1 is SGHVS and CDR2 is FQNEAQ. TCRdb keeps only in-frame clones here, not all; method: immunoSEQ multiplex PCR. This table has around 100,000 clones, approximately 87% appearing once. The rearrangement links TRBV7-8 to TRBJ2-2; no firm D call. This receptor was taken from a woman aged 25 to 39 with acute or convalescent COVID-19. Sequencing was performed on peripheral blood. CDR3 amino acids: CASSFTIGTGELFF. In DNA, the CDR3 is TGTGCCAGCAGTTTTACTATAGGCACCGGGGAGCTGTTTTTT.